This TCR beta chain is from a study of cytomegalovirus exposure and HLA in healthy donors. With 1 base removed from V and 2 bases from J, the gap between germline ends came to 6 bases. CDR1 is SGHTA and CDR2 is FQGNSA in the germline V gene. The CDR3 consists of 13 residues. Sequenced by immunoSEQ multiplex PCR; TCRdb stores in-frame clones only, minus some. The sample holds 100,000 to 150,000 clones, 89% seen once. This receptor was obtained from a woman between 18 and 30 years old in good health and CMV-seronegative. The chain has TRBV7-2 and TRBJ2-7; no firm D call. The sample taken for sequencing was PBMCs. As DNA, the CDR3 is TGTGCCAGCAGCTTAGACAGTACCTACGAGCAGTACTTC. It codes for CASSLDSTYEQYF.